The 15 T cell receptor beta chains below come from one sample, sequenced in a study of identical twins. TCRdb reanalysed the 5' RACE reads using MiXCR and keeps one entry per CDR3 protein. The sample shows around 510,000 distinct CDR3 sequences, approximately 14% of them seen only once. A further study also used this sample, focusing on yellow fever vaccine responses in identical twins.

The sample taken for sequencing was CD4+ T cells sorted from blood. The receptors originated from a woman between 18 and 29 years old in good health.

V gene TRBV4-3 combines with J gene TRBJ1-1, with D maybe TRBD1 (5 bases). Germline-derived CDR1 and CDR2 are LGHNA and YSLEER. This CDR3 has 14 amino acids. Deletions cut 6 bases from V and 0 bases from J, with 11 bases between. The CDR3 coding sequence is TGCGCCAGCAGGGGAGGGACGGTGAACACTGAAGCTTTCTTT. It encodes CASRGGTVNTEAFF.

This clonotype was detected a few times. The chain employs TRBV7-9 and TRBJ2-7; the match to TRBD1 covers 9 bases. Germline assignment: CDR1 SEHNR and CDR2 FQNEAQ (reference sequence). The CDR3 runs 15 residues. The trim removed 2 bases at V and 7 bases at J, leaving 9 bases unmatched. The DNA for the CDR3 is TGTGCCAGCAGCTTAACAGGGGGCCAGCTCTTAGAGCAGTACTTC. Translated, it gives CASSLTGGQLLEQYF.

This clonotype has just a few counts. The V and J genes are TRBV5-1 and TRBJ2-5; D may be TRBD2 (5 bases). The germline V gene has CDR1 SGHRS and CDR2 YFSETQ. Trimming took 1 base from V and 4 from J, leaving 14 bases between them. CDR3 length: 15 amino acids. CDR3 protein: CASSLFFSGGETQYF. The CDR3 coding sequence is TGCGCCAGCAGCTTGTTTTTCTCTGGAGGAGAGACCCAGTACTTC.

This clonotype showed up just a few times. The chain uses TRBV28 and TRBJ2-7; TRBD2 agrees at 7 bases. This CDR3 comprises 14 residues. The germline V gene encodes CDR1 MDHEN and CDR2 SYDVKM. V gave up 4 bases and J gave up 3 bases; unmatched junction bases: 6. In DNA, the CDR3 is TGTGCCAGCAGTTGGGCCGGCGGGGGCTACGAGCAGTACTTC. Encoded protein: CASSWAGGGYEQYF. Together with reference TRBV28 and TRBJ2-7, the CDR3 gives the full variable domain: DVKVTQSSRYLVKRTGEKVFLECVQDMDHENMFWYRQDPGLGLRLIYFSYDVKMKEKGDIPEGYSVSREKKERFSLILESASTNQTSMYLCASSWAGGGYEQYFGPGTRLTVT.

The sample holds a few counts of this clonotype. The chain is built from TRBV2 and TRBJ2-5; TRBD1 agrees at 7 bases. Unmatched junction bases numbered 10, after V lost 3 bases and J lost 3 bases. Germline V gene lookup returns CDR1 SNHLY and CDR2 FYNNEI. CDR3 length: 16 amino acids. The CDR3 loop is CASSDYHGTEEETQYF. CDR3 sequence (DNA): TGTGCCAGCAGTGACTACCACGGGACAGAGGAAGAGACCCAGTACTTC. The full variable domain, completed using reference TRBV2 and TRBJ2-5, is EPEVTQTPSHQVTQMGQEVILRCVPISNHLYFYWYRQILGQKVEFLVSFYNNEISEKSEIFDDQFSVERPDGSNFTLKIRSTKLEDSAMYFCASSDYHGTEEETQYFGPGTRLLVL.

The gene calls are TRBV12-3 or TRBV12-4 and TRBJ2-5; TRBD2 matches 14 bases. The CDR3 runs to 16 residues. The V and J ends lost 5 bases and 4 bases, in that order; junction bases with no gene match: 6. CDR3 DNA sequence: TGTGCCAGCAGTCTACGGACTAGCGGGAGGCTAGAGACCCAGTACTTC. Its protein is CASSLRTSGRLETQYF.

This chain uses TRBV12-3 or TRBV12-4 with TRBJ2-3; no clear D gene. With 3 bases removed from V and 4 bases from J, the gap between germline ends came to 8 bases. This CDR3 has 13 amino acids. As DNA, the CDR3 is TGTGCCAGCAGTTTCGATCAGGCAGATACGCAGTATTTT. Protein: CASSFDQADTQYF.

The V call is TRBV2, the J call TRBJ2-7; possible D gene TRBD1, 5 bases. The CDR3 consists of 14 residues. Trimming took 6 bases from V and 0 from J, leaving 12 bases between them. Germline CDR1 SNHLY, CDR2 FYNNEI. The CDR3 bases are TGTGCCAGCAGGCTCGGGCAGGGCTCCTACGAGCAGTACTTC. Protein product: CASRLGQGSYEQYF.

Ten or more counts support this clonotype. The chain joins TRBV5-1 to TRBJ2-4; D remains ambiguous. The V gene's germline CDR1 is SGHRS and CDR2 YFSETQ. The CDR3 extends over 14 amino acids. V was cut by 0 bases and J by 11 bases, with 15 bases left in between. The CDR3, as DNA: TGCGCCAGCAGCTTGGATACTGGAACCATCGTTCAGTACTTC. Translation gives CASSLDTGTIVQYF.

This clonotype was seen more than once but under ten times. The CDR3 here is CASSLSGTAYTF. DNA of the CDR3: TGTGCCAGCAGCTTGTCCGGGACAGCCTACACCTTC. The J gene is TRBJ1-2, the V gene TRBV7-9, with TRBD1 matching 7 bases. The V gene's germline CDR1 is SEHNR and CDR2 FQNEAQ (reference sequence). The CDR3 is made up of 12 amino acids. Losses at the gene ends were 3 bases for V and 10 bases for J; bases not matched to a gene: 5.

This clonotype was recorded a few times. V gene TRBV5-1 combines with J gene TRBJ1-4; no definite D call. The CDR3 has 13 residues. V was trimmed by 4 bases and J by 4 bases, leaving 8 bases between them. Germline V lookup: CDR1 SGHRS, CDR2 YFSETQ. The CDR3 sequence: CASSTAYNEKLFF. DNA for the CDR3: TGCGCCAGCAGCACAGCCTATAATGAAAAACTGTTTTTT.

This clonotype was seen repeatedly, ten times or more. The CDR3 DNA follows: TGTGCCAGCAGCCCCCGACTAGGCAATGAGCAGTTCTTC. Protein: CASSPRLGNEQFF. The chain uses TRBV14 and TRBJ2-1; D might be TRBD2 (6 bases). V lost 4 bases to trimming and J lost 6 bases, with 10 bases between them. The length of the CDR3 is 13 residues. In germline, CDR1 is SGHDN, CDR2 FVKESK.

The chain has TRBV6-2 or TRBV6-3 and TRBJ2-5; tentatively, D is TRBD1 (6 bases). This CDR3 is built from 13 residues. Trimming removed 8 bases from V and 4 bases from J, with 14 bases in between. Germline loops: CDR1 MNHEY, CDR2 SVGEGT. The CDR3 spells CASDNRVGETQYF. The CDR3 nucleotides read TGTGCCAGCGATAACAGGGTCGGAGAGACCCAGTACTTC.

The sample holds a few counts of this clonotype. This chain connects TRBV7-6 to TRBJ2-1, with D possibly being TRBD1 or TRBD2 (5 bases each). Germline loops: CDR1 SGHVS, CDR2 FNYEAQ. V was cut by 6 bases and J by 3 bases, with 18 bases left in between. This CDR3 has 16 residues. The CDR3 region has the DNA TGTGCCAGCAGTAACCCCTGGGACGGGAACTACAATGAGCAGTTCTTC. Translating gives CASSNPWDGNYNEQFF.

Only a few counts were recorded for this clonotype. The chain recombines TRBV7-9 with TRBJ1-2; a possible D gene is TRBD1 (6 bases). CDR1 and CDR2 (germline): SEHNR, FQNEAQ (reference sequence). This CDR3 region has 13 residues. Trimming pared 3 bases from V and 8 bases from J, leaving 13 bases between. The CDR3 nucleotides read TGTGCCAGCAGCTTCCGGGACGGGGGCGGCTACACCTTC. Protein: CASSFRDGGGYTF.